Detailed here is one T cell receptor (beta chain). The source of the sample is a study of blood T cell repertoires in COVID-19. The CDR3 contains 13 residues. Germline V CDR1 and CDR2: MNHEY, SVGAGI. The germline V and J ends were trimmed by 6 bases and 4 bases, with 12 bases remaining between them. Sequencing was performed with immunoSEQ multiplex PCR; in TCRdb, only in-frame clones are kept and a portion is missing. The sample lists fewer than 150,000 clones; about four fifths were seen once. Sample: peripheral blood. This sequence originates from a human donor in a cohort sampled during active COVID-19. This chain uses TRBV6-5 with TRBJ1-2, with D uncertain. The CDR3: CASRKESRYGYTF. As DNA, the CDR3 is TGTGCCAGCAGAAAAGAGAGCCGCTATGGCTACACCTTC.